Below, 5 T cell receptor beta chains from the same sample are listed, as sequenced in a study of T cell repertoires in cytomegalovirus infection. TCRdb used MiXCR to reprocess the reads, holding one entry per CDR3 protein. The data hold more than 75,000 distinct CDR3 sequences, with roughly 3.7% observed a single time. Sample: PBMCs. Receptors were obtained from a human donor in good health (CMV status not recorded). Some clones in this sample may be carry-over from other donors' samples.

At least ten counts were recorded for this clonotype. V gene TRBV6-1 combines with J gene TRBJ1-1, with TRBD1 as a possible D gene (6 bases). V dropped 5 bases and J dropped 1 base, with 20 bases sitting between them. The CDR3 is 17 residues long. CDR1 is MNHNS and CDR2 is SASEGT in the germline V gene. The CDR3 DNA reads TGTGCCAGCAGTTCCCCCCAGGGGCAGCTTAGGAACACTGAAGCTTTCTTT. Translation gives CASSSPQGQLRNTEAFF.

This clonotype was recorded many times. The chain has TRBV24-1 and TRBJ1-5, with D possibly TRBD1 on 5 matching bases. This CDR3 comprises 14 residues. The V gene's germline CDR1 is KGHDR and CDR2 SFDVKD. Trimming removed 9 bases at V and 4 bases at J, with 15 bases between. CDR3 sequence (DNA): TGTGCCACCTCAAGGGAACAGGTTAATCAGCCCCAGCATTTT. This sequence encodes CATSREQVNQPQHF.

At least ten counts were recorded for this clonotype. The chain is built from TRBV7-3 and TRBJ1-6, with a weak D call TRBD1 (6 bases). Germline V lookup: CDR1 SGHTA, CDR2 FQGTGA. The V end was cut by 2 bases, the J end by 10 bases, with 15 bases between. The CDR3 loop spans 15 amino acids. DNA of the CDR3: TGTGCCAGCAGCTTATTAACAGGGAAGGACTCACCCCTCCACTTT. This codes for CASSLLTGKDSPLHF.

Ten or more counts support this clonotype. The rearrangement uses TRBV12-3 or TRBV12-4 and TRBJ2-7; D may be TRBD2 (5 bases). V lost 6 bases and J lost 3, with 21 bases in between. The CDR3 covers 16 residues. The CDR3 loop reads CASSPGWPEAVYEQYF. The DNA for the CDR3 is TGTGCCAGCAGCCCCGGTTGGCCGGAGGCAGTCTACGAGCAGTACTTC.

This clonotype was seen ten or more times. This sequence joins TRBV5-8 and TRBJ2-5, with D possibly being TRBD1 or TRBD2 (6 bases each). Germline V gives CDR1 SGHTS, CDR2 YDEGEE. The CDR3 length is 18 residues. With 0 bases removed from V and 3 bases from J, the gap between germline ends came to 21 bases. The CDR3 sequence is CASSLGQLTGTGEETQYF. The DNA for the CDR3 is TGTGCCAGCAGCTTGGGACAATTAACAGGGACGGGGGAAGAGACCCAGTACTTC.